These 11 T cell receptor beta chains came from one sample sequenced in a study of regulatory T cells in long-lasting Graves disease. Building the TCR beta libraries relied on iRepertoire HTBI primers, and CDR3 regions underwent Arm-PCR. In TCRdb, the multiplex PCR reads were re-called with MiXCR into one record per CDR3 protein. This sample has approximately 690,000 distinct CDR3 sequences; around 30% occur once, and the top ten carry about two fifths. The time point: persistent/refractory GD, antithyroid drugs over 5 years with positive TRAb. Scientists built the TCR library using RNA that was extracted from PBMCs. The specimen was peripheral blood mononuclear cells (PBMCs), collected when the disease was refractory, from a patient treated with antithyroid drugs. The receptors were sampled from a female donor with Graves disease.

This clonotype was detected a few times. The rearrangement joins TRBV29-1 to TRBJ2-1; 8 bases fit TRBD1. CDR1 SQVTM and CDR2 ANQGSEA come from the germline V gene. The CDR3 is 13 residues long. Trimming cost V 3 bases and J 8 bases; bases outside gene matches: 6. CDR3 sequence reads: CSVDYRGFDEQFF. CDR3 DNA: TGCAGCGTTGACTACAGGGGGTTTGATGAGCAGTTCTTC.

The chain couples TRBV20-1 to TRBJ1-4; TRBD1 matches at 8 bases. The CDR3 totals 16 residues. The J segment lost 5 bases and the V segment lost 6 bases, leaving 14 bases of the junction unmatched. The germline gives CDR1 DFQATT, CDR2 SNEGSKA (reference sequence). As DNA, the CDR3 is TGCAGTGCCAGCTGGACAGGGTCTTTCTCGAATGAAAAACTGTTTTTT. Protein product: CSASWTGSFSNEKLFF.

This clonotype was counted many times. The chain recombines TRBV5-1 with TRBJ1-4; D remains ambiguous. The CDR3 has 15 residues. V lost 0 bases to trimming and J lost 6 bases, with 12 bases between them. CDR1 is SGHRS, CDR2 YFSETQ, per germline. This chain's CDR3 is CASSLAATAHEKLFF. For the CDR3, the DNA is TGCGCCAGCAGCTTGGCCGCGACGGCTCATGAAAAACTGTTTTTT.

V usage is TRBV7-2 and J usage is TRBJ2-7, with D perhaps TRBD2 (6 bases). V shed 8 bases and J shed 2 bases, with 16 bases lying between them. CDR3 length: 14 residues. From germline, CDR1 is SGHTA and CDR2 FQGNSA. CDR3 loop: CASGRSPAAYEQYF. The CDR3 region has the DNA TGTGCCAGCGGGAGGAGTCCGGCCGCCTACGAGCAGTACTTC.

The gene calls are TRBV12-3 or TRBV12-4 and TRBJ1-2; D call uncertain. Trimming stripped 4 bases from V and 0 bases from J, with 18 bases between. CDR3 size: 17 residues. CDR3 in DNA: TGTGCCAGCAGTTCCATCTACGGCGACACGTCTAACTATGGCTACACCTTC. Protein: CASSSIYGDTSNYGYTF.

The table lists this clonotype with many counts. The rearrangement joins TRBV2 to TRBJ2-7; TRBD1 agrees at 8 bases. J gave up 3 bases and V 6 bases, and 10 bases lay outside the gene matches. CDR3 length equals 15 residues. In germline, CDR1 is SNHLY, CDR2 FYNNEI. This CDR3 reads CASSPRTGTFYEQYF. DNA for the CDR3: TGTGCCAGCAGCCCGAGGACAGGGACTTTCTACGAGCAGTACTTC.

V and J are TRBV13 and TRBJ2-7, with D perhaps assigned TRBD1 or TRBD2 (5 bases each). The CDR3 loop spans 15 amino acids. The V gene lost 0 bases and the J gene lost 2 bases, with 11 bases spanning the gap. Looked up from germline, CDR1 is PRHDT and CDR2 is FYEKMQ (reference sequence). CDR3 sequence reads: CASSLGLGTTYEQYF. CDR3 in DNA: TGTGCCAGCAGCTTAGGCCTTGGGACCACCTACGAGCAGTACTTC.

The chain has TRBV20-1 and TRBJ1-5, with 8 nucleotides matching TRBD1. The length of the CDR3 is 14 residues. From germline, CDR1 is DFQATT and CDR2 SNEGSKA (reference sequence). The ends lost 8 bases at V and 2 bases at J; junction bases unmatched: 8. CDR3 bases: TGCAGTACCCCCTCAGGGGGCCGCAATCAGCCCCAGCATTTT. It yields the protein CSTPSGGRNQPQHF.

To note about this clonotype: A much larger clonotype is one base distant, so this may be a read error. The CDR3, as DNA: TGTGCCAGCAGTTTAATCAGCCACGAAGAGACCCAGTACTTC. This translates into CASSLISHEETQYF. V gene TRBV28 combines with J gene TRBJ2-5; D remains unclear. Germline lookup yields CDR1 MDHEN and CDR2 SYDVKM. The CDR3 is 14 residues long. V was trimmed by 2 bases and J by 3 bases, leaving 10 bases between them.

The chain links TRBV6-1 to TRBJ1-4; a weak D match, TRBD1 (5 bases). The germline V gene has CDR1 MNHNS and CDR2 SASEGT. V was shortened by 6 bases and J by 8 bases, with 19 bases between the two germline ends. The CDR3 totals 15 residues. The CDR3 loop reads CASRGTPGDPEKLFF. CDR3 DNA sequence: TGTGCCAGCAGGGGGACGCCGGGAGACCCAGAAAAACTGTTTTTT.

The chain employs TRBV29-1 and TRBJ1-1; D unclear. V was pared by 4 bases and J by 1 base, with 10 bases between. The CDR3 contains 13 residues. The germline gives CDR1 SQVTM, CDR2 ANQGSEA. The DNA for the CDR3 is TGCAGCGTTGCAACGGGTGGGAACACTGAAGCTTTCTTT. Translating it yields CSVATGGNTEAFF.